Listed below are T cell receptor beta chains from one sample, sequenced in a study of blood T cell repertoires in COVID-19. TCRdb's copy holds only in-frame clones and misses some; the assay was immunoSEQ multiplex PCR. Of under 250,000 clones in the sample, about 88% were seen once. Sequenced material: peripheral blood. The source is a man aged 50 to 60 with COVID-19, enrolled during active disease. CDR3s include the opening cysteine and the closing phenylalanine or tryptophan. Fields, in order: clone size, D gene, J gene, V gene, CDR3 protein, CDR3 DNA. The D gene is left open where the match is weak. Size tells how often a clone was seen (once, few, many) or the class of an expanded clone, and some rows leave it out.

size: -
D: -
J: TRBJ2-3
V: TRBV21-1
CDR3: CASSKGEDQDTQYF
DNA: TGTGCCAGCAGCAAAGGGGAGGACCAAGATACGCAGTATTTT

size: -
D: TRBD1
J: TRBJ2-5
V: TRBV11-3
CDR3: CASSLVGTGSQETQYF
DNA: TGTGCCAGCAGCTTAGTGGGGACAGGGAGCCAAGAGACCCAGTACTTC

size: -
D: TRBD2
J: TRBJ2-1
V: TRBV18
CDR3: CASSRTSASSYNEQFF
DNA: TGTGCCAGCTCACGGACTAGCGCTAGCTCCTACAATGAGCAGTTCTTC

size: -
D: TRBD1
J: TRBJ1-6
V: TRBV9
CDR3: CASSDAGPTGAPLHF
DNA: TGTGCCAGCAGCGATGCAGGGCCGACAGGGGCACCCCTCCACTTT

size: few
D: TRBD1
J: TRBJ1-2
V: TRBV25-1
CDR3: CASSGTGALANYGYTF
DNA: TGTGCCAGCAGTGGAACAGGGGCGCTAGCTAACTATGGCTACACCTTC

size: -
D: -
J: TRBJ2-1
V: TRBV7-3
CDR3: CASSVQDRYNNEQFF
DNA: TGTGCCAGCAGCGTACAGGACCGGTATAACAATGAGCAGTTCTTC

size: -
D: TRBD1
J: TRBJ2-2
V: TRBV7-8
CDR3: CASTRTGANTGELFF
DNA: TGTGCCAGCACCCGGACAGGCGCTAACACCGGGGAGCTGTTTTTT

size: -
D: TRBD1
J: TRBJ2-5
V: TRBV5-1
CDR3: CASSLQGAWETQYF
DNA: TGCGCCAGCAGCTTACAGGGGGCATGGGAGACCCAGTACTTC

size: -
D: TRBD1
J: TRBJ2-2
V: TRBV2
CDR3: CAIDRGSDTGELFF
DNA: TGTGCCATCGACAGGGGGTCGGACACCGGGGAGCTGTTTTTT

size: once
D: -
J: TRBJ1-5
V: TRBV19
CDR3: CASSTQGAQPQHF
DNA: TGTGCCAGTAGTACCCAGGGTGCTCAGCCCCAGCATTTT

size: many
D: TRBD2
J: TRBJ2-7
V: TRBV6-5
CDR3: CASSRPGTSGYEQYF
DNA: TGTGCCAGCAGCCGGCCCGGGACTAGCGGGTACGAGCAGTACTTC

size: -
D: TRBD2
J: TRBJ2-7
V: TRBV5-8
CDR3: CASSPFAGGPNEQYF
DNA: TGTGCCAGCAGCCCCTTTGCGGGAGGGCCGAACGAGCAGTACTTC

size: -
D: -
J: TRBJ1-4
V: TRBV11-2
CDR3: CASSPRGSRALFF
DNA: TGTGCCAGCAGCCCCCGGGGGAGCAGGGCACTGTTTTTT

size: -
D: -
J: TRBJ1-1
V: TRBV30
CDR3: CAWMGGGNTEAFF
DNA: TGTGCCTGGATGGGGGGTGGGAACACTGAAGCTTTCTTT

size: -
D: -
J: TRBJ1-2
V: TRBV4-3
CDR3: CASSQGSSTNYGYTF
DNA: TGCGCCAGCAGCCAAGGATCATCTACTAACTATGGCTACACCTTC

size: -
D: -
J: TRBJ1-1
V: TRBV5-5
CDR3: CASSSSPQMAFF
DNA: TGTGCCAGCAGCTCCTCCCCTCAGATGGCTTTCTTT

size: few
D: -
J: TRBJ2-3
V: TRBV15
CDR3: CATSRDFVTDTQYF
DNA: TGTGCCACCAGCAGAGATTTCGTCACAGATACGCAGTATTTT

size: -
D: -
J: TRBJ1-1
V: TRBV10-3
CDR3: CATLEQTEAFF
DNA: TGTGCCACCCTAGAGCAGACTGAAGCTTTCTTT

size: -
D: TRBD1
J: TRBJ2-7
V: TRBV7-2
CDR3: CASSLSAGQGAYEQYF
DNA: TGTGCCAGCAGCTTATCGGCGGGACAGGGGGCCTACGAGCAGTACTTC

size: medium-sized
D: TRBD1
J: TRBJ2-7
V: TRBV19
CDR3: CASSPRGTGLYEQYF
DNA: TGTGCCAGTAGTCCCAGGGGGACAGGATTATACGAGCAGTACTTC

size: -
D: -
J: TRBJ1-2
V: TRBV5-5
CDR3: CASSLGTDPYGYTF
DNA: TGTGCCAGCAGCTTGGGGACAGATCCGTATGGCTACACCTTC

size: -
D: -
J: TRBJ2-3
V: TRBV9
CDR3: CASSVGGPPTDTQYF
DNA: TGTGCCAGCAGCGTAGGAGGGCCACCCACAGATACGCAGTATTTT

size: -
D: TRBD1
J: TRBJ1-2
V: TRBV3-1/TRBV3-2
CDR3: CASSPGTGGIIYGYTF
DNA: TGTGCCAGCAGCCCCGGTACAGGGGGCATAATCTATGGCTACACCTTC

size: -
D: -
J: TRBJ2-6
V: TRBV5-4
CDR3: CASSPRSSGANVLTF
DNA: TGTGCCAGCAGCCCGAGGAGCTCTGGGGCCAACGTCCTGACTTTC

size: -
D: TRBD2
J: TRBJ2-3
V: TRBV7-9
CDR3: CASSSTAGGPDTQYF
DNA: TGTGCCAGCAGCTCTACAGCGGGAGGGCCGGATACGCAGTATTTT

size: -
D: TRBD1
J: TRBJ1-6
V: TRBV19
CDR3: CASSMGTGNSPLHF
DNA: TGTGCCAGTAGTATGGGGACAGGGAATTCACCCCTCCACTTT

size: -
D: -
J: TRBJ1-3
V: TRBV9
CDR3: CASSVQQGSGNTIYF
DNA: TGTGCCAGCAGCGTTCAACAGGGTTCTGGAAACACCATATATTTT

size: -
D: TRBD1
J: TRBJ1-1
V: TRBV18
CDR3: CASSPGTETEAFF
DNA: TGTGCCAGCTCACCCGGGACAGAAACTGAAGCTTTCTTT

size: -
D: -
J: TRBJ2-1
V: TRBV7-2
CDR3: CASSLYQGEQFF
DNA: TGTGCCAGCAGCTTATACCAGGGTGAGCAGTTCTTC